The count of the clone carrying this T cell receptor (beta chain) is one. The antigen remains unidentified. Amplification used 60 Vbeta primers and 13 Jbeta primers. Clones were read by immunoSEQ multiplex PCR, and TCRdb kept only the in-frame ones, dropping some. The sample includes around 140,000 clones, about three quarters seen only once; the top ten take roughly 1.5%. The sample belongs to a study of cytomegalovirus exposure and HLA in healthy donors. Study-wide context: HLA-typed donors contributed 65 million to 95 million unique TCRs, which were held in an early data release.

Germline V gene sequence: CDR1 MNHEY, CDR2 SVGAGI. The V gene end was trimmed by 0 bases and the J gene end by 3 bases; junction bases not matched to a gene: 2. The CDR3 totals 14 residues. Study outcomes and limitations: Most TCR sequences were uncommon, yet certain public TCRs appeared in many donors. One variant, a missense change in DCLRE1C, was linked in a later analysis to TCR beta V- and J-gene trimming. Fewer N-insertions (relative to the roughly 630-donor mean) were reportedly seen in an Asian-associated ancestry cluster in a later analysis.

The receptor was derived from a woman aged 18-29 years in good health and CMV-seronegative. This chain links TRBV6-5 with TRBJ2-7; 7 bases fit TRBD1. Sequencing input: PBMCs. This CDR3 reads CASSYSDRFYEQYF. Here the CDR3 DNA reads TGTGCCAGCAGTTACTCGGACAGGTTCTACGAGCAGTACTTC.